The present T cell receptor beta chain was sequenced within a study of blood T cell repertoires in COVID-19. On the study more broadly: COVID-19 samples collected from the United States, Italy and Spain covered acute and convalescent phases. T cells, B-cell-depleted T cells, or PBMCs supplied cDNA or gDNA.

V trimming: 2 bases; J trimming: 8 bases; junction bases outside the gene matches: 7. The CDR3 consists of 15 residues. The germline V gene has CDR1 SEHNR and CDR2 FQNEAQ (reference sequence). Original processing notes: Using reference gene primer amplification, nucleated cell counts were estimated. Assay used: immunoSEQ multiplex PCR; TCRdb lists only in-frame clones, some missing. That table gives V, J and clone size, and the DNA gave D and trimming. This sample has hundreds of thousands of clones; roughly 80% occur once, and the top ten carry around 3.6%. This rearrangement joins TRBV7-9 to TRBJ1-4; 8 nucleotides agree with TRBD1. The TCR originated in a middle-aged woman with active or convalescent COVID-19. Sequences were obtained from peripheral blood. CDR3 loop: CASSLRTGIREKLFF. In nucleotides, the CDR3 is TGTGCCAGCAGCTTAAGGACAGGGATAAGGGAAAAACTGTTTTTT.